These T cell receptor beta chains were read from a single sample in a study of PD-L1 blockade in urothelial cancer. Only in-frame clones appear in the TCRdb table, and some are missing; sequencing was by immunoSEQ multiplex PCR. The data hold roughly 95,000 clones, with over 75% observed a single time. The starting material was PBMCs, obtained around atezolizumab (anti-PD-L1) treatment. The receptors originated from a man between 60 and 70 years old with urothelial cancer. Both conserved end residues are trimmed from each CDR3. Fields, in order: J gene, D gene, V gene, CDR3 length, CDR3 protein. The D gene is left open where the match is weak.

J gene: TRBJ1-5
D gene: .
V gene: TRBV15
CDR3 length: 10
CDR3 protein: ATSSYNQPQH

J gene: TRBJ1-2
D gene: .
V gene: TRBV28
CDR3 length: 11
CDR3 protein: ASSQTGFYGYT

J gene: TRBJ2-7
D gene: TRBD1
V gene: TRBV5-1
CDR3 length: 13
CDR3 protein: ASSSGQGTSYEQY

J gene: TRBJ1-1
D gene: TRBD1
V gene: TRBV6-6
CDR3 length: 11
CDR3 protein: ASRTTGGTEAF

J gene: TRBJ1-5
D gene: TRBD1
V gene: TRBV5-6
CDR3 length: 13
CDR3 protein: ASSLNTGATQPQH

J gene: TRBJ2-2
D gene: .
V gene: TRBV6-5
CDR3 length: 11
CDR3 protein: ASSSPFTGELF

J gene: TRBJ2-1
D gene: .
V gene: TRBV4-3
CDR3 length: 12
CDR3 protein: ASSQGAGRNEQF

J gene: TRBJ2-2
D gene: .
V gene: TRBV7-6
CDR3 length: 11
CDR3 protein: ASSFHSSRELF

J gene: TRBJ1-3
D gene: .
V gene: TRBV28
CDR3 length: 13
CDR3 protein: ASSPHGQSGNTIY

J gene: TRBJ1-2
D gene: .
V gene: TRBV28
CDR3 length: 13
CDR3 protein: ASSFPEQGYYGYT

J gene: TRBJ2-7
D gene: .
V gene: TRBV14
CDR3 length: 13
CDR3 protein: ASSHLQGPPYEQY

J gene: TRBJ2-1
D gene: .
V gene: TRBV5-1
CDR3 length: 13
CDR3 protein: ASSLGGELYNEQF

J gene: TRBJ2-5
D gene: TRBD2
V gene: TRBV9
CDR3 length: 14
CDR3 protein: ASSVTGLASGETQY

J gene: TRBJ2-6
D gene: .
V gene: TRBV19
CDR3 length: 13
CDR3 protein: ASSRVTAGANVLT

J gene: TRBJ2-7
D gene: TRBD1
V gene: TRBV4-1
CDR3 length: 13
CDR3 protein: ASSRTPGQSGEQY

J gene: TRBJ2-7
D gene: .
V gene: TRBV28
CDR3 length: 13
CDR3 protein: ASSLYRSSFYEQY

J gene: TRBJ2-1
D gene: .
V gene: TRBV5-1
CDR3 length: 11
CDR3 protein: ASSLATYNEQF

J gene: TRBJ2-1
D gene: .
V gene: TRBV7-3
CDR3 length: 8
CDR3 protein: ATRRDEQF

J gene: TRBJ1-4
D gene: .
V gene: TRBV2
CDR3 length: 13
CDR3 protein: ASTFKRGAREKLF

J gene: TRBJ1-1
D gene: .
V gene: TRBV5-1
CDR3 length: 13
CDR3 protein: ASSLVGPQNTEAF

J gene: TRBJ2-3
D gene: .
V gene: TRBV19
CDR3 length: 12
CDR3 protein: ASSLWGRTDTQY

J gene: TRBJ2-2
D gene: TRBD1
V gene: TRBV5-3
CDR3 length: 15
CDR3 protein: ARSLGHRGRKTGELF